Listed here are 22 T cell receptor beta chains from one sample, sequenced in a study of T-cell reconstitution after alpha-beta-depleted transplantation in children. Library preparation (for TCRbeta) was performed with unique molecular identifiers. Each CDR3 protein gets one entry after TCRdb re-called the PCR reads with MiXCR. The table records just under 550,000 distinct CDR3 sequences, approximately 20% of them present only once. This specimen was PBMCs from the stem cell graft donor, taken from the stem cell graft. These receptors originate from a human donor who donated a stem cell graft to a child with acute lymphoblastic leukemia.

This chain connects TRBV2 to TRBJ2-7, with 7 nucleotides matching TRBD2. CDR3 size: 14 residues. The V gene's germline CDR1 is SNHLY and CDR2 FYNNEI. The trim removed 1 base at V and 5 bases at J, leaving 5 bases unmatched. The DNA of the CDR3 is TGTGCCAGCAGTGAAGGACTAGCTAGTCACGAGCAGTACTTC. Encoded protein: CASSEGLASHEQYF. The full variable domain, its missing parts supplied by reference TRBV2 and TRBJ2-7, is EPEVTQTPSHQVTQMGQEVILRCVPISNHLYFYWYRQILGQKVEFLVSFYNNEISEKSEIFDDQFSVERPDGSNFTLKIRSTKLEDSAMYFCASSEGLASHEQYFGPGTRLTVT.

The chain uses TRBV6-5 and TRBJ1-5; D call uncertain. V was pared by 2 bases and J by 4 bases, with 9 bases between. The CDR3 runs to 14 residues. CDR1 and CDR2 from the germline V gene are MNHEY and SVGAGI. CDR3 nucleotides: TGTGCCAGCAGTTACGACCGGGTAAATCAGCCCCAGCATTTT. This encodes CASSYDRVNQPQHF.

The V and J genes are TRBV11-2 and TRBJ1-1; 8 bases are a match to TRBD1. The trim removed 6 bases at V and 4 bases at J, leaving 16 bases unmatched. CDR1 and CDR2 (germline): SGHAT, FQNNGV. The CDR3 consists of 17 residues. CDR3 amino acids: CASRSIQGARGITEAFF. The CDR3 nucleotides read TGTGCCAGCAGATCGATCCAGGGGGCTCGCGGCATCACTGAAGCTTTCTTT.

The CDR3 sequence: CSAWLGDKNIQYF. In DNA, the CDR3 is TGCAGTGCTTGGTTAGGAGACAAAAACATTCAGTACTTC. V is TRBV20-1 and J is TRBJ2-4, with unresolved D. This CDR3 has 13 residues. In germline, CDR1 is DFQATT, CDR2 SNEGSKA (reference sequence). V was clipped by 5 bases and J by 3 bases, with 11 bases between them.

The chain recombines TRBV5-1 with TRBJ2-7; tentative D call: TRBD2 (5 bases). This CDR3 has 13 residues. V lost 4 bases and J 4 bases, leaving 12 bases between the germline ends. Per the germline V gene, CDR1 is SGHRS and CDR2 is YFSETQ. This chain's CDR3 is CASSRGSPYEQYF. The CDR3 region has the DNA TGCGCCAGCAGCAGAGGGAGCCCTTACGAGCAGTACTTC.

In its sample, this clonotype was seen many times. CDR3 coding DNA: TGTGCCAGCAGTTTCGGAGGGGCGGCAGATACGCAGTATTTT. As protein: CASSFGGAADTQYF. The V and J genes are TRBV27 and TRBJ2-3, with a tentative D call TRBD2 (6 bases). Trimming shortened V by 3 bases and J by 4 bases, and 11 bases separated the two germline ends. Per germline, CDR1 MNHEY and CDR2 SMNVEV (reference sequence). CDR3 size: 14 residues.

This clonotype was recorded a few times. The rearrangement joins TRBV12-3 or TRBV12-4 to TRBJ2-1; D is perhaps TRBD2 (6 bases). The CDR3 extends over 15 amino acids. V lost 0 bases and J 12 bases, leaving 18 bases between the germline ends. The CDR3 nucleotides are TGTGCCAGCAGTTTAGCGGGGACTTCTTTTAGGGGGCAGTTCTTC. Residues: CASSLAGTSFRGQFF.

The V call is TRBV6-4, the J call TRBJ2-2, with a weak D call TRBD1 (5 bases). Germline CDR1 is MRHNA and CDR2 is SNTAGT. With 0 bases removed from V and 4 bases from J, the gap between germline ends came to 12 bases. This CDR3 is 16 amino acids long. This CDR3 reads CASSDSGREVTGELFF. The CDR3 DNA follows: TGTGCCAGCAGTGACTCGGGGCGCGAGGTCACCGGGGAGCTGTTTTTT.

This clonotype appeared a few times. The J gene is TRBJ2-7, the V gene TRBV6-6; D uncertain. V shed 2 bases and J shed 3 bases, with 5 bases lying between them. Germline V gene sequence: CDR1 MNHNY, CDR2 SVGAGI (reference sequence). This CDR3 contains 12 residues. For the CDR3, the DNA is TGTGCCAGCAGTTACGTCTTCTACGAGCAGTACTTC. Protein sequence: CASSYVFYEQYF.

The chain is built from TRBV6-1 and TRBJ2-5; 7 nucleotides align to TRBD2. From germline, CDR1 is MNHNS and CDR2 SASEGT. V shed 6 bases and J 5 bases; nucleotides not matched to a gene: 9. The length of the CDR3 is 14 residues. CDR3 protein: CASRLGGFRETQYF. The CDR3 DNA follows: TGTGCCAGCAGGTTGGGAGGGTTCCGGGAGACCCAGTACTTC.

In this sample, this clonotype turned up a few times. CDR3 sequence (DNA): TGTGCCAGCAACGACAGGTTCCAGAACACTGAAGCTTTCTTT. Translation: CASNDRFQNTEAFF. The genes are TRBV2 and TRBJ1-1; D might be TRBD1 (6 bases). The CDR3 consists of 14 residues. The V and J ends lost 7 bases and 1 base respectively, with 13 bases between them. Germline CDR1 and CDR2: SNHLY and FYNNEI. Full variable domain (remainder filled in from reference TRBV2 and TRBJ1-1): EPEVTQTPSHQVTQMGQEVILRCVPISNHLYFYWYRQILGQKVEFLVSFYNNEISEKSEIFDDQFSVERPDGSNFTLKIRSTKLEDSAMYFCASNDRFQNTEAFFGQGTRLTVV.

CDR3 loop: CASSLSLGPGGENEQFF. In nucleotides, the CDR3 is TGTGCCAGCAGTTTATCCCTTGGGCCAGGTGGTGAAAATGAGCAGTTCTTC. The chain joins TRBV27 to TRBJ2-1; D not resolved. CDR1 and CDR2 from the germline V gene are MNHEY and SMNVEV (reference sequence). CDR3 length equals 17 residues. With 0 bases removed from V and 7 bases from J, the gap between germline ends came to 19 bases.

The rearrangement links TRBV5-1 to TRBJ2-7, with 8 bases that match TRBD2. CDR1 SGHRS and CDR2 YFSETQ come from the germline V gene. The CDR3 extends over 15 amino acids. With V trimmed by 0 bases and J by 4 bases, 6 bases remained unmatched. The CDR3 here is CASSLAGGAAYEQYF. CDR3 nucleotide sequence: TGCGCCAGCAGCTTGGCCGGGGGGGCTGCATACGAGCAGTACTTC.

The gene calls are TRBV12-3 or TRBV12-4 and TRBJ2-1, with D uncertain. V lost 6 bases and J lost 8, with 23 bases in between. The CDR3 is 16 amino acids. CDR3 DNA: TGTGCCAGCAGCCGATCCGGAGTGGGCCGTGGGGATGAGCAGTTCTTC. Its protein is CASSRSGVGRGDEQFF.

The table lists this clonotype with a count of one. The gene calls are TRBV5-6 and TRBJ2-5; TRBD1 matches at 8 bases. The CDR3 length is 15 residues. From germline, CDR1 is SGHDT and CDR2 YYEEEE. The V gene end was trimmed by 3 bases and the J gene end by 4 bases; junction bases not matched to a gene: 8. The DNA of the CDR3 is TGTGCCAGCAGCTCCCGCTGGGACAGGCGAGAGACCCAGTACTTC. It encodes CASSSRWDRRETQYF.

Written as DNA, the CDR3 is TGTGCCAGCAGTAGACGACTAGACAATCCCTACAATGAGCAGTTCTTC. As protein: CASSRRLDNPYNEQFF. This chain uses TRBV27 with TRBJ2-1; a weak D match, TRBD2 (6 bases). The V gene lost 5 bases and the J gene lost 2 bases, with 16 bases spanning the gap. The V gene's germline CDR1 is MNHEY and CDR2 SMNVEV (reference sequence). CDR3 length equals 16 residues.

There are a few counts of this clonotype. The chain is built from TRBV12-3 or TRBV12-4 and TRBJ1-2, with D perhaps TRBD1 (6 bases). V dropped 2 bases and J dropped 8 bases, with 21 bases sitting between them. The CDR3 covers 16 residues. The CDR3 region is CASSLSDVGLDRGYTF. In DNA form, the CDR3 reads TGTGCCAGCAGTTTATCCGACGTCGGGCTAGACAGGGGCTACACCTTC.

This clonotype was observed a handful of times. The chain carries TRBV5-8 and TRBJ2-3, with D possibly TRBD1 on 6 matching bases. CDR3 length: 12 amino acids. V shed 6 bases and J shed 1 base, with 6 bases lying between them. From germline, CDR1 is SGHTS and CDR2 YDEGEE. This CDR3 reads CASNRGTDTQYF. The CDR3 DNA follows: TGTGCCAGCAACAGGGGCACAGATACGCAGTATTTT.

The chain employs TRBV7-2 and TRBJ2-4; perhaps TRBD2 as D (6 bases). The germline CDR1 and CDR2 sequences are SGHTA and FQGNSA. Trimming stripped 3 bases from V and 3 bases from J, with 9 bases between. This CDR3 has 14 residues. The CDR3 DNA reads TGTGCCAGCAGCTTCGGGGGAGGCAAAAACATTCAGTACTTC. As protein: CASSFGGGKNIQYF.

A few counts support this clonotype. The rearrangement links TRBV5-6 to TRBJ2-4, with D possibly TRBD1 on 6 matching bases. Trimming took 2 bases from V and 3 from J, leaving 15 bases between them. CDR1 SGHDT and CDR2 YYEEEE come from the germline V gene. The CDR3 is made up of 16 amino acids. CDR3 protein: CASSFKVGGGKNIQYF. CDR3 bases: TGTGCCAGCAGCTTTAAAGTAGGGGGTGGCAAAAACATTCAGTACTTC.

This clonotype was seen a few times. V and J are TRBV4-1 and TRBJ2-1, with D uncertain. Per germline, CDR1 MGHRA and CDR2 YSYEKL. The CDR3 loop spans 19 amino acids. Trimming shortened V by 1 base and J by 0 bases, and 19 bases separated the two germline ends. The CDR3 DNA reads TGCGCCAGCAGCCAAGGTAGGCAACGGGCTCCGAGCTCCTACAATGAGCAGTTCTTC. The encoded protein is CASSQGRQRAPSSYNEQFF.

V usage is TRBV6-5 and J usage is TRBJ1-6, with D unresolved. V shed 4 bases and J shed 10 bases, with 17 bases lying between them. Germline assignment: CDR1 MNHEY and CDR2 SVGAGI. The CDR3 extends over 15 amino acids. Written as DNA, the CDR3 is TGTGCCAGCAGTTCTGAGGGCATACCGTGGTCACCCCTCCACTTT. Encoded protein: CASSSEGIPWSPLHF.